This is a list of T cell receptor beta chains from one sample in a study of cytomegalovirus exposure and HLA in healthy donors. Assay: immunoSEQ multiplex PCR; the TCRdb copy retains only in-frame clones and omits some. The sample is made up of 60,000 to 100,000 clones, and the top ten hold about 4.6% of it. Sequencing used PBMCs. The receptors were sampled from a young man in good health and CMV-seronegative. Each CDR3 is given with its conserved first and last residue. D genes are given only for firm matches.

V gene	J gene	D gene	CDR3 DNA	CDR3 protein
TRBV5-5	TRBJ2-3	TRBD2	TGTGCCAGCAGCCTGCGGGCGGCCAGCGGGGGAAGCACAGATACGCAGTATTTT	CASSLRAASGGSTDTQYF
TRBV5-1	TRBJ2-7	TRBD1	TGCGCCAGCAGCTTGGGGGGACAGGTTGTACACGAGCAGTACTTC	CASSLGGQVVHEQYF
TRBV7-9	TRBJ1-4	-	TGTGCCAGCAGCTTAGAGGTTGCGGGAAAACTGTTTTTT	CASSLEVAGKLFF
TRBV5-6	TRBJ2-3	TRBD1	TGTGCCAGCAGCCTTGGATTTTTACAGGGGCCGGATACGCAGTATTTT	CASSLGFLQGPDTQYF
TRBV2	TRBJ2-7	TRBD1	TGTGCCAGCAGTGAGGCAGGGGGTGTCTACGAGCAGTACTTC	CASSEAGGVYEQYF
TRBV9	TRBJ2-1	-	TGTGCCAGCAGCGTAACGGGAGATCACAATGAGCAGTTCTTC	CASSVTGDHNEQFF
TRBV5-1	TRBJ2-7	TRBD1	TGCGCCAGTAGCGGACGGGACAGGGATTACGAAGAGCAGTACTTC	CASSGRDRDYEEQYF
TRBV11-3	TRBJ2-7	-	TGTGCCAGCAGCTTAGATGTGCGGAGGGGCTACGAGCAGTACTTC	CASSLDVRRGYEQYF
TRBV18	TRBJ2-7	TRBD1	TGTGCCAGCTCCCCCGGGACAGGGGCCTACGAGCAGTACTTC	CASSPGTGAYEQYF
TRBV19	TRBJ1-2	-	TGTGCCAGTAGTATTCGGACAGCCCGATTCTATGGCTACACCTTC	CASSIRTARFYGYTF
TRBV5-6	TRBJ2-1	-	TGTGCCAGCAGCGCGTATTACAATGAGCAGTTCTTC	CASSAYYNEQFF
TRBV4-1	TRBJ1-4	-	TGCGCCAGCAGCCAAGACGACGGGTTTAATGAAAAACTGTTTTTT	CASSQDDGFNEKLFF
TRBV5-1	TRBJ2-7	TRBD1	TGCGCCAGCAGCTTGGACGGGGACAGGGAGTACTTC	CASSLDGDREYF
TRBV5-1	TRBJ2-1	TRBD2	TGCGCCAGCAGCCCCCCTAGCGGGAGCTCCTACAATGAGCAGTTCTTC	CASSPPSGSSYNEQFF
TRBV5-1	TRBJ2-7	-	TGCGCCAGCAGCTCTGCGGGTAGGGCCTACGAGCAGTACTTC	CASSSAGRAYEQYF
TRBV27	TRBJ1-1	TRBD1	TGTGCCAGCAGTTCTGAGACAGGGATGAACACTGAAGCTTTCTTT	CASSSETGMNTEAFF
TRBV19	TRBJ1-3	-	TGTGCCAGTAGTATTATCGACAGGACTTCGGGAAACACCATATATTTT	CASSIIDRTSGNTIYF
TRBV29-1	TRBJ2-3	-	TGCAGCGTTGATCTGACAGCTAGCACAGATACGCAGTATTTT	CSVDLTASTDTQYF
TRBV30	TRBJ2-7	TRBD1	TGTGCCTGGGGATACAGGGGCGGGCGACCCTACGAGCAGTACTTC	CAWGYRGGRPYEQYF
TRBV6-1	TRBJ1-2	-	TGTGCCAGCAGACTGACTCTCGCGGATGGCTACACCTTC	CASRLTLADGYTF